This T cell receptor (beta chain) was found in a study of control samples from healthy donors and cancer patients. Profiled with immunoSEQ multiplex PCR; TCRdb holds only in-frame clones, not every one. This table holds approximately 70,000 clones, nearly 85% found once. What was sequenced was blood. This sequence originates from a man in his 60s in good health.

CDR3 in DNA: TGTGCCAGCAGCTTAGGTTTGGGGAAGACCCAGTACTTC. Protein product: CASSLGLGKTQYF. The chain has TRBV7-2 and TRBJ2-5; the D is unclear. Germline V CDR1 and CDR2: SGHTA, FQGNSA. V dropped 1 base and J dropped 6 bases, with 9 bases sitting between them. The CDR3 consists of 13 residues. The full variable domain, completed using reference TRBV7-2 and TRBJ2-5, is GAGVSQSPSNKVTEKGKDVELRCDPISGHTALYWYRQSLGQGLEFLIYFQGNSAPDKSGLPSDRFSAERTGGSVSTLTIQRTQQEDSAVYLCASSLGLGKTQYFGPGTRLLVL.